These T cell receptor beta chains were read from a single sample in a study of T cell repertoires in cytomegalovirus infection. TCRdb re-called the reads with MiXCR, one entry per CDR3 protein. The data contain fewer than 200,000 distinct CDR3 sequences, roughly 14% of them singletons. The sequencing sample was made of PBMCs. These receptors were obtained from a human donor in good health (CMV status not recorded). Some clones in this sample may be carry-over from other donors' samples. Each CDR3 is given without its conserved first and last residue. Fields, in order: CDR3 length, V gene, CDR3 protein.

length: 9; V: TRBV28; CDR3: ASSKLETQY
length: 14; V: TRBV14; CDR3: ASSQGWMDRANEQF
length: 13; V: TRBV12-5; CDR3: ASGMAGVGDEKLF
length: 10; V: TRBV20-1; CDR3: SATRPDQPQH
length: 11; V: TRBV7-3; CDR3: ASSPTRTEGYT
length: 14; V: TRBV19; CDR3: ASRRTGVSEDYGYT
length: 14; V: TRBV12-3/TRBV12-4; CDR3: ASSPRGGARSYGYT
length: 12; V: TRBV10-2; CDR3: ASGGGGFTDTQY
length: 13; V: TRBV20-1; CDR3: SARRDTLNTGELF
length: 11; V: TRBV6-2/TRBV6-3; CDR3: ASRTSGANVLT
length: 9; V: TRBV28; CDR3: ASSSPGLHF
length: 13; V: TRBV25-1; CDR3: ASSGGEGSSYEQY
length: 11; V: TRBV10-3; CDR3: AIHPGLNYGYT
length: 12; V: TRBV6-2/TRBV6-3; CDR3: ASSYSDRDLEQL
length: 14; V: TRBV7-2; CDR3: ASSLRLAGGTDTQY
length: 11; V: TRBV14; CDR3: ASSQRGQGGAF
length: 12; V: TRBV5-4; CDR3: ASSSSGRGETQY
length: 13; V: TRBV28; CDR3: ASTSRVFGGYGYT
length: 13; V: TRBV28; CDR3: ASRPAGTGGNEQF
length: 12; V: TRBV10-2; CDR3: ASAFGQRTDTQY
length: 14; V: TRBV5-6; CDR3: ASSLRGGLQNTEAF
length: 12; V: TRBV7-2; CDR3: ASSPGTGVETQY
length: 12; V: TRBV29-1; CDR3: SATGAHWAYGYT
length: 12; V: TRBV24-1; CDR3: ATSPDRTQETQY
length: 14; V: TRBV12-3/TRBV12-4; CDR3: ASSLGSEGALETQY
length: 13; V: TRBV4-1; CDR3: ASSHPAKGGYGYT
length: 15; V: TRBV7-9; CDR3: ASSFGTGSTRTDTQY
length: 10; V: TRBV4-1; CDR3: ASSHSENTQY
length: 13; V: TRBV6-2/TRBV6-3; CDR3: ASSYQGTGGSEQF
length: 9; V: TRBV2; CDR3: ASSDRAPLH
length: 15; V: TRBV6-2/TRBV6-3; CDR3: ASTLNPTGGRGNIQY
length: 10; V: TRBV29-1; CDR3: SGIGQGYEQY
length: 15; V: TRBV7-2; CDR3: ASSMGTGTGIIYEQF
length: 12; V: TRBV7-2; CDR3: ASSGPSNPYGYT
length: 12; V: TRBV28; CDR3: ASSYDRKNTEAF
length: 14; V: TRBV7-2; CDR3: ASSLVGRAQNTEAF
length: 11; V: TRBV29-1; CDR3: SVDRTPLYGYT
length: 13; V: TRBV6-5; CDR3: ASSYPSGRHYEQY
length: 8; V: TRBV28; CDR3: ASSSAVAF
length: 12; V: TRBV20-1; CDR3: SARDSGGTDTQY
length: 14; V: TRBV6-2/TRBV6-3; CDR3: ASSYGAGGRHNEQF
length: 12; V: TRBV20-1; CDR3: SAPLAVGTDEQF